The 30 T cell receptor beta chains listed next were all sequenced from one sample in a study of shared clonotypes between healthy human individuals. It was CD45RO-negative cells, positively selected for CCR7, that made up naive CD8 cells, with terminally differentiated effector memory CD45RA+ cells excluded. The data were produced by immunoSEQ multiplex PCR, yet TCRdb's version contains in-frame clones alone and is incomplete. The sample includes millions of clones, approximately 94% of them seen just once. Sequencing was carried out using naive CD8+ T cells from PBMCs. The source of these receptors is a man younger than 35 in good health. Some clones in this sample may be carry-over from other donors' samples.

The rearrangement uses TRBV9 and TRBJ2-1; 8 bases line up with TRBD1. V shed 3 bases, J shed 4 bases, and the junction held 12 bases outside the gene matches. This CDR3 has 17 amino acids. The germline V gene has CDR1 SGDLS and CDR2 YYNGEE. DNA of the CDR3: TGTGCCAGCAGCGGGGGACAGGTTCCCTCCTCTTACAATGAGCAGTTCTTC. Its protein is CASSGGQVPSSYNEQFF.

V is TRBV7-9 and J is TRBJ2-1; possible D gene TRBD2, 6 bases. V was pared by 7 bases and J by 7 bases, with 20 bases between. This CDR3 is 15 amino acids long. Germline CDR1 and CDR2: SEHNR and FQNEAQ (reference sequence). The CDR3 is CASTRLEGGGNEQFF. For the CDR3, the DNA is TGTGCCAGCACCCGACTGGAGGGAGGTGGGAATGAGCAGTTCTTC.

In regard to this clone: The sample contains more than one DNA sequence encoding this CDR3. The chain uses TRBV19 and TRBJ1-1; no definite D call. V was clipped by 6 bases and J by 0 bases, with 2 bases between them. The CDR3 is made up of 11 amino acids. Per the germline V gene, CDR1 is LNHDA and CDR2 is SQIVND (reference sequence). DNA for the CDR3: TGTGCCAGTAGCATGAACACTGAAGCTTTCTTT. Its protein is CASSMNTEAFF. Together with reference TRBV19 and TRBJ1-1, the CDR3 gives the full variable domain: DGGITQSPKYLFRKEGQNVTLSCEQNLNHDAMYWYRQDPGQGLRLIYYSQIVNDFQKGDIAEGYSVSREKKESFPLTVTSAQKNPTAFYLCASSMNTEAFFGQGTRLTVV.

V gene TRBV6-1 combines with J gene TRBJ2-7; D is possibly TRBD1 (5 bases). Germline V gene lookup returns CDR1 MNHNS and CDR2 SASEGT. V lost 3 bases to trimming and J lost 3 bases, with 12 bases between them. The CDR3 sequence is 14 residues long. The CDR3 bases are TGTGCCAGCAGTGAGTTGGACACCCACTACGAGCAGTACTTC. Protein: CASSELDTHYEQYF.

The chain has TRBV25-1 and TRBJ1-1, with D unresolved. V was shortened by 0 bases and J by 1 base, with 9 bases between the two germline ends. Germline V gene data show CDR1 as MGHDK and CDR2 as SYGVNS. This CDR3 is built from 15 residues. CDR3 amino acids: CASSEYSVPNTEAFF. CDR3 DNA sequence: TGTGCCAGCAGTGAATATTCCGTTCCGAACACTGAAGCTTTCTTT.

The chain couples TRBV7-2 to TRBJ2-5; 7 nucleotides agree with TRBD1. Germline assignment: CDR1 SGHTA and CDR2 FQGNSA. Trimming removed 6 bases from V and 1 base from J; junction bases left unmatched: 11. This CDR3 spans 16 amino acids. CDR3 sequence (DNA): TGTGCCAGCAGGTCGCGACCCGGGACAGCCCAAGAGACCCAGTACTTC. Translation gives CASRSRPGTAQETQYF.

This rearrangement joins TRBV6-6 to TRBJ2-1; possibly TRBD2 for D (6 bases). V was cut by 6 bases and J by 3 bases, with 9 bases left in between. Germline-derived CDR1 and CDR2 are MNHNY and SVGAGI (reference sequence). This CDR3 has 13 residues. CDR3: CASRGGNYNEQFF. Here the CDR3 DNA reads TGTGCCAGCAGGGGCGGGAACTACAATGAGCAGTTCTTC.

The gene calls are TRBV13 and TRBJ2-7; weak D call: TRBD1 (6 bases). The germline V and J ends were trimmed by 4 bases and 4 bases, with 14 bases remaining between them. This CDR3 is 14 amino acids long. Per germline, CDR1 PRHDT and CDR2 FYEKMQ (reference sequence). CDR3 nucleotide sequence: TGTGCCAGCAGCTCCCGGGACCAGGGGTACGAGCAGTACTTC. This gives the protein CASSSRDQGYEQYF. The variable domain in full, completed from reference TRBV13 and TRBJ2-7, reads AAGVIQSPRHLIKEKRETATLKCYPIPRHDTVYWYQQGPGQDPQFLISFYEKMQSDKGSIPDRFSAQQFSDYHSELNMSSLELGDSALYFCASSSRDQGYEQYFGPGTRLTVT.

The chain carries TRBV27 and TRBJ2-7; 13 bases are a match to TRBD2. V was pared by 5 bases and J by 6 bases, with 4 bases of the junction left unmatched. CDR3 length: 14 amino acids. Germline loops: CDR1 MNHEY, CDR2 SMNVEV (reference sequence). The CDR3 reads CASSPWTSGSEQYF. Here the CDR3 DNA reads TGTGCCAGCAGTCCTTGGACTAGCGGGAGCGAGCAGTACTTC.

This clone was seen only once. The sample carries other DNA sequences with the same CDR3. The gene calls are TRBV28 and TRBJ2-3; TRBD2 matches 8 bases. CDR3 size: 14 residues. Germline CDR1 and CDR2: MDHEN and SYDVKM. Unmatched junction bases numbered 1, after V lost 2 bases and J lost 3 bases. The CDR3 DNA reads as TGTGCCAGCAGTTTAGCGGGAGGAACAGATACGCAGTATTTT. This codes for CASSLAGGTDTQYF.

CDR3 nucleotide sequence: TGTGCCAGCAGCTGGGGTGGGACTAGCGCCCCCTACAATGAGCAGTTCTTC. Amino acid sequence: CASSWGGTSAPYNEQFF. This rearrangement joins TRBV5-5 to TRBJ2-1; TRBD2 aligns across 10 bases. This CDR3 contains 17 residues. Germline CDR1 is SGHKS and CDR2 is YYEKEE (reference sequence). V lost 3 bases, J lost 2 bases, and 8 bases stayed unmatched.

CDR3 in amino acids: CASGALAGGAPSYEQYF. The CDR3 DNA is TGTGCTAGTGGTGCTCTAGCGGGAGGGGCCCCTTCCTACGAGCAGTACTTC. The V call is TRBV12-5, the J call TRBJ2-7; 12 nucleotides match TRBD2. Germline CDR1 and CDR2: LGHNT and FRNRAP. The CDR3 runs 17 residues. V gave up 5 bases and J gave up 1 base; unmatched junction bases: 9.

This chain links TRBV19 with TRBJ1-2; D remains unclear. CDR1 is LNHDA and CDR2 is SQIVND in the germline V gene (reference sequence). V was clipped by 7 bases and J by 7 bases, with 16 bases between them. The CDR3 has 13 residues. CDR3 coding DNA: TGTGCCAGTACCCCGGGTCCAATTGGTGGCTACACCTTC. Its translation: CASTPGPIGGYTF.

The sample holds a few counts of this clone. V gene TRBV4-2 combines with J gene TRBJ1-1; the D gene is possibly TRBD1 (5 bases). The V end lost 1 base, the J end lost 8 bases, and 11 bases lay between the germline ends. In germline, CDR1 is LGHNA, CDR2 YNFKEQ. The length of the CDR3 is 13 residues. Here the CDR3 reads CASSQGGQEEAFF. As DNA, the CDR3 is TGTGCCAGCAGCCAAGGCGGACAAGAGGAAGCTTTCTTT.

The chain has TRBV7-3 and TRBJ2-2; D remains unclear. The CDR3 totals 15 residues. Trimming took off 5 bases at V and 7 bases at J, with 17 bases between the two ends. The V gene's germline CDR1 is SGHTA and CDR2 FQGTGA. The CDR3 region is CASSPRTGPRGELFF. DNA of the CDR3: TGTGCCAGCAGCCCACGGACCGGCCCCCGCGGGGAGCTGTTTTTT.

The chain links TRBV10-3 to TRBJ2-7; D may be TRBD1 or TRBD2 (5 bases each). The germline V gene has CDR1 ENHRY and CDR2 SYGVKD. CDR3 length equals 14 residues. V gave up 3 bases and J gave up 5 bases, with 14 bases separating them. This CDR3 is CAISDRTGQDEQYF. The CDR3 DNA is TGTGCCATCAGTGACAGGACGGGGCAGGACGAGCAGTACTTC.

The CDR3 DNA follows: TGTGCCAGCAGCGTAGCTACGGGACCTGGAAACACCATATATTTT. Its translation: CASSVATGPGNTIYF. The chain couples TRBV9 to TRBJ1-3; D might be TRBD1 (5 bases). Trimming pared 0 bases from V and 2 bases from J, leaving 9 bases between. The CDR3 is 15 residues long. Germline loops: CDR1 SGDLS, CDR2 YYNGEE.

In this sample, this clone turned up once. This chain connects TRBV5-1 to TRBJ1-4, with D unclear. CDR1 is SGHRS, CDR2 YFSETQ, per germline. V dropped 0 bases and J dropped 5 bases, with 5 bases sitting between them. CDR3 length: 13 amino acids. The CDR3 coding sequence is TGCGCCAGCAGCTTGGAGCTGAATGAAAAACTGTTTTTT. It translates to CASSLELNEKLFF.

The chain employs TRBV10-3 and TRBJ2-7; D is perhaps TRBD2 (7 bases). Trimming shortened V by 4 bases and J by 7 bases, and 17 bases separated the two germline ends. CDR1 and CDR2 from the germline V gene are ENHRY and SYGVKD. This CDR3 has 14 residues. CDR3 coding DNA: TGTGCCATCAGTGGGGGGGGCCAAGCGAGAGAGCAGTACTTC. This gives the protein CAISGGGQAREQYF.

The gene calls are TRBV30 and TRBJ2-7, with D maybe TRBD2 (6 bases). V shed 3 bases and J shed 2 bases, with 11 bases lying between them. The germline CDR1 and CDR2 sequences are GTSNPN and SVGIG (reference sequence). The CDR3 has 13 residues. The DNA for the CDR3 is TGTGCCTGGAGCGCGGGGCCCACCTACGAGCAGTACTTC. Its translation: CAWSAGPTYEQYF.

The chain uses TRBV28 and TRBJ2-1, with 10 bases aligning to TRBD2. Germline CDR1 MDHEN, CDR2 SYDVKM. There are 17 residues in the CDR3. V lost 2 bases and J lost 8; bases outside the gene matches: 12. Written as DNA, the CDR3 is TGTGCCAGCAGTTTACTGGCTAGCGGGAGTCTTATGGATGAGCAGTTCTTC. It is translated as CASSLLASGSLMDEQFF.

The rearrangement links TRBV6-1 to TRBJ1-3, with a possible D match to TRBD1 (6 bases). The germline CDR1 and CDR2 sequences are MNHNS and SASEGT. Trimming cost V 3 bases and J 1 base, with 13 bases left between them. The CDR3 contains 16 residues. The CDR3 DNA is TGTGCCAGCAGTGAGAAAGGGGGAGGGTCTGGAAACACCATATATTTT. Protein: CASSEKGGGSGNTIYF.

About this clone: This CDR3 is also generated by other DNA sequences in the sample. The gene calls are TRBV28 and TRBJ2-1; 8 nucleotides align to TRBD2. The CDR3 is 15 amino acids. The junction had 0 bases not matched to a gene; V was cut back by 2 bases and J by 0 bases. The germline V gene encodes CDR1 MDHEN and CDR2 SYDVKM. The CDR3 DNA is TGTGCCAGCAGTTTAAGCGGGAGCTCCTACAATGAGCAGTTCTTC. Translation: CASSLSGSSYNEQFF.

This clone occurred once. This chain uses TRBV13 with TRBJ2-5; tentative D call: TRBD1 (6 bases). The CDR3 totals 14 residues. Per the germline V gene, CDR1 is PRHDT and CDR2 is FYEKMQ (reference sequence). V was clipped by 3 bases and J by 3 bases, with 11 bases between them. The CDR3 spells CASSLGTWEETQYF. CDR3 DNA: TGTGCCAGCAGCTTGGGGACATGGGAAGAGACCCAGTACTTC. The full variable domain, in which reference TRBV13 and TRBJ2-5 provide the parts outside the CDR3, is AAGVIQSPRHLIKEKRETATLKCYPIPRHDTVYWYQQGPGQDPQFLISFYEKMQSDKGSIPDRFSAQQFSDYHSELNMSSLELGDSALYFCASSLGTWEETQYFGPGTRLLVL.

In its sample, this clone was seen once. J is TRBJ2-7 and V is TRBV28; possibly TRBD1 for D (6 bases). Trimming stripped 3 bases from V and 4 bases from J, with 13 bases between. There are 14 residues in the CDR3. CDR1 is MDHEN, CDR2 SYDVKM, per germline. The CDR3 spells CASSFSNQGYEQYF. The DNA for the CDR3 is TGTGCCAGCAGTTTCTCCAACCAGGGGTACGAGCAGTACTTC.

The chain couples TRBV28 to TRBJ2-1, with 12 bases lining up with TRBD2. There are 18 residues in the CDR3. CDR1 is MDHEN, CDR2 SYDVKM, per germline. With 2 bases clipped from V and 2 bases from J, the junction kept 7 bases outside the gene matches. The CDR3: CASSLVKRTSGTYNEQFF. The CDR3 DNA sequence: TGTGCCAGCAGTTTAGTAAAACGGACTAGCGGGACCTACAATGAGCAGTTCTTC.

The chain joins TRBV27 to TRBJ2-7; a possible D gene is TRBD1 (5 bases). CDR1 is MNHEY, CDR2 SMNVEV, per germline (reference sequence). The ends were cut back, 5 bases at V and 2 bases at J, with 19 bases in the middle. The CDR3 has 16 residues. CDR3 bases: TGTGCCAGCAGTCAAGACCCGGACATAAGGACCTACGAGCAGTACTTC. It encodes CASSQDPDIRTYEQYF.

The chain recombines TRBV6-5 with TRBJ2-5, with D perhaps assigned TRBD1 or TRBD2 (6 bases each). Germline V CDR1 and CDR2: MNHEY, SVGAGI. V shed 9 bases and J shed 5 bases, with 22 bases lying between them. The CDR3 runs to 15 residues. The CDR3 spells CARVGGGTQGETQYF. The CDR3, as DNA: TGTGCCAGAGTCGGTGGGGGGACCCAGGGGGAGACCCAGTACTTC.

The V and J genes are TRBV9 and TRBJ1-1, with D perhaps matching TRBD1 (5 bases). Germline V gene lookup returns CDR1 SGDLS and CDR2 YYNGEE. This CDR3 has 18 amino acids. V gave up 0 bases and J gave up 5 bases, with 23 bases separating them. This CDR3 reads CASSVDNLVGLKGTEAFF. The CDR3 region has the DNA TGTGCCAGCAGCGTAGATAATTTAGTGGGGCTTAAAGGGACTGAAGCTTTCTTT. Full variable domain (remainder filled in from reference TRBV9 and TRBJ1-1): DSGVTQTPKHLITATGQRVTLRCSPRSGDLSVYWYQQSLDQGLQFLIQYYNGEERAKGNILERFSAQQFPDLHSELNLSSLELGDSALYFCASSVDNLVGLKGTEAFFGQGTRLTVV.

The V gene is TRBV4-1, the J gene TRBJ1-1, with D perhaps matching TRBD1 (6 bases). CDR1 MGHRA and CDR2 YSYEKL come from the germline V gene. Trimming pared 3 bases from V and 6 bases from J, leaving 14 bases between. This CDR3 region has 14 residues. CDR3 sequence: CASSHQPRGAEAFF. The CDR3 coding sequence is TGCGCCAGCAGCCATCAACCGAGGGGGGCTGAAGCTTTCTTT.